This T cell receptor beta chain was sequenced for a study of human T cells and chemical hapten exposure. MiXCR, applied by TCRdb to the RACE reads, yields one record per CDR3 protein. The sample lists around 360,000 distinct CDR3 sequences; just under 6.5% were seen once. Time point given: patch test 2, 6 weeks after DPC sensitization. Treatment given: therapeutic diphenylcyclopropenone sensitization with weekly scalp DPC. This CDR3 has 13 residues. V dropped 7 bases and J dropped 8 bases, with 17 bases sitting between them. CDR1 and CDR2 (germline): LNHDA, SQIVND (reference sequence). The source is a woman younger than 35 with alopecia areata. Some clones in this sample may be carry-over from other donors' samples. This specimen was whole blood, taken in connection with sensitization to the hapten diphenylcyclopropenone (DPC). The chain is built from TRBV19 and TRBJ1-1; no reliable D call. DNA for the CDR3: TGTGCCAGTATGGGCCCAAACACAGAGGAAGCTTTCTTT. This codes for CASMGPNTEEAFF.